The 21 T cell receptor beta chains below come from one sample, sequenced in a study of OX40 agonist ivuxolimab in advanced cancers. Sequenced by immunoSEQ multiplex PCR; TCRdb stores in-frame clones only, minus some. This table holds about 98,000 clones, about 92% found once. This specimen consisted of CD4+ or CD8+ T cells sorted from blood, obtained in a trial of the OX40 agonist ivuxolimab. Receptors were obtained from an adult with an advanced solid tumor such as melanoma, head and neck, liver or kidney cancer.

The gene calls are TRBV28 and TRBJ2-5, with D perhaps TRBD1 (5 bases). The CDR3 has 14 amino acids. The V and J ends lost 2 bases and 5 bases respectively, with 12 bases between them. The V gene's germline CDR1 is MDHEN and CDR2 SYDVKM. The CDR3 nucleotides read TGTGCCAGCAGTTTACAGGGTTCCAGTGAGACCCAGTACTTC. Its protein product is CASSLQGSSETQYF.

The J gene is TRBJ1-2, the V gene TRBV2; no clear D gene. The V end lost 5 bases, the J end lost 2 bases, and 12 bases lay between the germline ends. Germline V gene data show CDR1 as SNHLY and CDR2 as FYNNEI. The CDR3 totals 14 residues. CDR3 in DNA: TGTGCCAGCAGTCGCCCCCCCGCAAACTATGGCTACACCTTC. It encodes CASSRPPANYGYTF.

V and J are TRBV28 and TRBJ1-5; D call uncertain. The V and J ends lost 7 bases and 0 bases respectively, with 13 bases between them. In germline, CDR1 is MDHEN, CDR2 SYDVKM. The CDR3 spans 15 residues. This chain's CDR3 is CASTYRTDSNQPQHF. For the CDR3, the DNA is TGTGCCAGCACCTACCGGACGGATAGCAATCAGCCCCAGCATTTT.

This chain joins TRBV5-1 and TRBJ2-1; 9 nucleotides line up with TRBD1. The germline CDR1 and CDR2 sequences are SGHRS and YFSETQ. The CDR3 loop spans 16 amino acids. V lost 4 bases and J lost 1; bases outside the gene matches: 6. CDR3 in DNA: TGCGCCAGCAGCCCGGGGACAGGGAATTCCTACAATGAGCAGTTCTTC. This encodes CASSPGTGNSYNEQFF.

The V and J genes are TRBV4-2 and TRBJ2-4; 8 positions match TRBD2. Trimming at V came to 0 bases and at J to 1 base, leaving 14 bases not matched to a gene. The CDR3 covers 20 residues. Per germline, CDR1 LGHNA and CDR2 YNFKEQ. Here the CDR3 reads CASSQDSGRAASLAKNIQYF. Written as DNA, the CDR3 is TGTGCCAGCAGCCAAGACTCCGGGAGGGCCGCGTCCCTCGCCAAAAACATTCAGTACTTC.

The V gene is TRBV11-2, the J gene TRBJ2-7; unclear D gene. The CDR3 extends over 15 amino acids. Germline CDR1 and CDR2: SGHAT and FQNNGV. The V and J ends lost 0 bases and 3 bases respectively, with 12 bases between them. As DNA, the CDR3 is TGTGCCAGCAGCTTAGATCTGTGGGATAGCTACGAGCAGTACTTC. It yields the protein CASSLDLWDSYEQYF.

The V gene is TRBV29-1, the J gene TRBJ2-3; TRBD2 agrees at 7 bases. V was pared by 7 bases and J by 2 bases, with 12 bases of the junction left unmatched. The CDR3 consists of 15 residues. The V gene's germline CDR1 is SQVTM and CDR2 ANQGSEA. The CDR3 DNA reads TGCAGCGGAGACCCGCGGGGGACGAACACAGATACGCAGTATTTT. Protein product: CSGDPRGTNTDTQYF.

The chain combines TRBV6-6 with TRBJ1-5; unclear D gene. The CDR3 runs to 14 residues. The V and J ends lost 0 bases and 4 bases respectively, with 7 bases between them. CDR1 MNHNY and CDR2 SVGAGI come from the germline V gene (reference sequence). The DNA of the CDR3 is TGTGCCAGCAGTTACTCGGACGGAAATCAGCCCCAGCATTTT. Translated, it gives CASSYSDGNQPQHF.

The CDR3, as DNA: TGTGCCATCAGTGCGGGGGATGAGCAGTTCTTC. It codes for CAISAGDEQFF. This chain links TRBV10-3 with TRBJ2-1, with D maybe TRBD2 (6 bases). Germline CDR1 reads ENHRY; CDR2 reads SYGVKD. The CDR3 runs 11 residues. Trimming removed 4 bases at V and 8 bases at J, with 6 bases between.

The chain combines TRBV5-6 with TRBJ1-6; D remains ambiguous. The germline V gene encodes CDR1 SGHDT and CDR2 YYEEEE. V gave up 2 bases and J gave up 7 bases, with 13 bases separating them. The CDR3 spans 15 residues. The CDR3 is CASSLFMGSNSPLHF. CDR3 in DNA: TGTGCCAGCAGCTTATTCATGGGTAGCAATTCACCCCTCCACTTT.

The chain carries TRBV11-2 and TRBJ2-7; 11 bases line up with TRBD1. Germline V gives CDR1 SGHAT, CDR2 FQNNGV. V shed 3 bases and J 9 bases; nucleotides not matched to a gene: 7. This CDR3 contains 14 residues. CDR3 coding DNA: TGTGCCAGCAGCTTGGGGACAGGGGGGTTTGGGCAGTACTTC. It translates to CASSLGTGGFGQYF.

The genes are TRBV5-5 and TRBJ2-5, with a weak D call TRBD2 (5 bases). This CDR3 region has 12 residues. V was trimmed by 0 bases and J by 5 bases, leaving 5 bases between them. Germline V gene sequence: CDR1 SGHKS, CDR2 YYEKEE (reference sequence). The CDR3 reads CASSLAGETQYF. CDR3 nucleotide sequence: TGTGCCAGCAGCTTGGCGGGGGAGACCCAGTACTTC.

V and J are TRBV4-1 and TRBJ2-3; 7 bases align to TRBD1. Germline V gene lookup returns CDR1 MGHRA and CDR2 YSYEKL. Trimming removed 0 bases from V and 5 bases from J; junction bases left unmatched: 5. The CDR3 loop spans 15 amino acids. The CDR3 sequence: CASSQDDRVKDTQYF. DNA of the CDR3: TGCGCCAGCAGCCAAGATGACAGGGTCAAAGATACGCAGTATTTT.

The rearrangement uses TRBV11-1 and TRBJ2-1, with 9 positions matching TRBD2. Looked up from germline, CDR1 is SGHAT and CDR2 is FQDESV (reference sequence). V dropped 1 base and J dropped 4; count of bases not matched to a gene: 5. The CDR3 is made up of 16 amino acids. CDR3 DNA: TGTGCCAGCAGCTTAGTTGGGACTAGCTCATACAATGAGCAGTTCTTC. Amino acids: CASSLVGTSSYNEQFF. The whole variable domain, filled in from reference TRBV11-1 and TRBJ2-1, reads EAEVAQSPRYKITEKSQAVAFWCDPISGHATLYWYRQILGQGPELLVQFQDESVVDDSQLPKDRFSAERLKGVDSTLKIQPAELGDSAMYLCASSLVGTSSYNEQFFGPGTRLTVL.

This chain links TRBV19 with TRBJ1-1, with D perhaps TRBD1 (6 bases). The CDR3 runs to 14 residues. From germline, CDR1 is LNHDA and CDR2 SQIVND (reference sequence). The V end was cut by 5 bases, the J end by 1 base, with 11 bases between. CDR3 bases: TGTGCCAGTAGTCAACAGGGAGGGAACACTGAAGCTTTCTTT. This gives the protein CASSQQGGNTEAFF.

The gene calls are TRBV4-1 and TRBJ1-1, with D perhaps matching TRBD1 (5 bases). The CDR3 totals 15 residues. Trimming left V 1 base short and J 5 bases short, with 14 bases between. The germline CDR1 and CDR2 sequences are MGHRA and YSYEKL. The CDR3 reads CASSQGITGQTEAFF. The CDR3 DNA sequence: TGCGCCAGCAGCCAAGGTATAACAGGTCAAACTGAAGCTTTCTTT.

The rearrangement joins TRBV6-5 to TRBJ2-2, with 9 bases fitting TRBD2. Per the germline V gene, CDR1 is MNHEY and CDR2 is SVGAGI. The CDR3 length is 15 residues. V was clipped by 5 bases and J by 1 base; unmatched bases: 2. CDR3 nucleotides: TGTGCCAGCAGTAGACTAGCGGAGAACACCGGGGAGCTGTTTTTT. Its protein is CASSRLAENTGELFF.

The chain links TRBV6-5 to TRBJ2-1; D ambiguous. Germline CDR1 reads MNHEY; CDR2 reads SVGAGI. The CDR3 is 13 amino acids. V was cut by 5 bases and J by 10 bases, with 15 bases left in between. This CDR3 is CASSERHEREQFF. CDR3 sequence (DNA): TGTGCCAGCAGTGAACGGCACGAACGGGAGCAGTTCTTC.

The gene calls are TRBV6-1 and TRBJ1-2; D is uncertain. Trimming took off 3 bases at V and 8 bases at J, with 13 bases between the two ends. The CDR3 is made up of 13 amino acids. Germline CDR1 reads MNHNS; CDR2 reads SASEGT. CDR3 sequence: CASSDNWRGGYTF. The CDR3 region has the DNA TGTGCCAGCAGTGACAACTGGAGAGGAGGCTACACCTTC.

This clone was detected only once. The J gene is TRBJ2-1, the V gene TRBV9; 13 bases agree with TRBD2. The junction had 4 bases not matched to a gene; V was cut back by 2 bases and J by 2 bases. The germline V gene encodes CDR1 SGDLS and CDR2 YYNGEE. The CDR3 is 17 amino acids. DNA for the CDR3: TGTGCCAGCAGCGTGGGGGGACTAGCGGGAACCTACAATGAGCAGTTCTTC. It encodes CASSVGGLAGTYNEQFF.

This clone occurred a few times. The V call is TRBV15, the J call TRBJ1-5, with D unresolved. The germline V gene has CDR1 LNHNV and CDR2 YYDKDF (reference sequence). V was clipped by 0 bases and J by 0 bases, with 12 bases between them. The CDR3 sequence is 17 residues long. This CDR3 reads CATSRDSWADSNQPQHF. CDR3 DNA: TGTGCCACCAGCAGAGATTCTTGGGCGGATAGCAATCAGCCCCAGCATTTT.